The present TCR beta chain was sequenced within a study of T-cell memory formation after mild COVID-19. Study summary: Largely, TCR clusters stayed within a single donor.

This clonotype has more than one count but fewer than ten. The antigen remains undetermined. Study-level findings and limits: Most CD4+ clones that shrank were in CM and EM, while CD8+ ones turned up in EMRA.

The CDR3 consists of 13 residues. Germline V lookup: CDR1 SGHNT, CDR2 YENEEA. Unmatched junction bases numbered 4, after V lost 3 bases and J lost 8 bases. TCRdb reprocessed the 5' RACE reads via MiXCR and lists one record per CDR3 protein. The sample yields under 400,000 distinct CDR3 sequences, around 27% seen once. The sequence derives from an adult woman who had mild COVID-19 (a few samples of this study predate the infection). Cell type and time point are not known. Source material: PBMCs or a T cell subset sorted from them (not recorded which). The rearrangement joins TRBV11-3 to TRBJ2-1, with 7 positions matching TRBD1. This CDR3 reads CASSFLDRYEQFF. DNA for the CDR3: TGTGCCAGCAGCTTCCTGGACAGGTATGAGCAGTTCTTC.